Listed below are T cell receptor beta chains from one sample, sequenced in a study of persistence of HIV-infected CD4 T cells. The protocol was immunoSEQ multiplex PCR, while the TCRdb copy is restricted to in-frame clones and leaves out a portion. The repertoire consists of 35,000 to 40,000 clones, with around 80% occurring once and the leading ten covering roughly 1.7%. Their antigens remain unidentified. The sequences come from CD4+ T cells sorted from PBMCs after roughly 18-hour stimulation, collected from a patient who received antiretroviral therapy. These receptors came from an adult man with HIV who was CMV-seropositive. Each CDR3 is given with its conserved first and last residue. The order of the fields is CDR3 protein, CDR3 DNA, D gene, V gene, clone size, J gene. A D gene is named only where the DNA matches it firmly. Clone sizes are given selectively: once, few, many, or a class where the clone is expanded.

CASRARDRGEKLFF,TGTGCCAGCAGGGCCCGAGACAGGGGTGAAAAACTGTTTTTT,TRBD1,TRBV2,-,TRBJ1-4
CASPGGAEQYF,TGTGCCAGCCCGGGGGGAGCCGAGCAGTACTTC,TRBD2,TRBV28,-,TRBJ2-7
CASSVDPLQGPNYGYTF,TGTGCCAGCAGCGTGGACCCCTTACAGGGCCCTAACTATGGCTACACCTTC,-,TRBV9,-,TRBJ1-2
CASSLVAGGSTDTQYF,TGTGCCAGCAGCTTAGTGGCGGGGGGTAGCACAGATACGCAGTATTTT,TRBD2,TRBV7-2,-,TRBJ2-3
CASTWGQVNSPLHF,TGTGCCAGCACCTGGGGACAGGTGAATTCACCCCTCCACTTT,TRBD1,TRBV27,-,TRBJ1-6
CASSQEKRGANVLTF,TGTGCCAGCAGCCAAGAAAAGAGAGGGGCCAACGTCCTGACTTTC,-,TRBV14,once,TRBJ2-6
CASSPYDRVGSYNSPLHF,TGTGCCAGCAGCCCATATGACAGGGTCGGGTCCTATAATTCACCCCTCCACTTT,TRBD1,TRBV9,-,TRBJ1-6
CASSPLVPTEAFF,TGTGCCAGCAGCCCCCTCGTACCCACTGAAGCTTTCTTT,-,TRBV7-8,-,TRBJ1-1
CASSPSDRGNTEAFF,TGTGCCAGTAGCCCCTCTGACAGGGGGAACACTGAAGCTTTCTTT,TRBD1,TRBV19,few,TRBJ1-1
CAISESHRVTYEQYF,TGTGCCATCAGTGAGTCTCATAGGGTGACCTACGAGCAGTACTTC,-,TRBV10-3,-,TRBJ2-7
CASSLDRETEAFF,TGTGCCAGCAGCCTCGACAGGGAAACTGAAGCTTTCTTT,TRBD1,TRBV7-3,-,TRBJ1-1
CAISKKDPNTGELFF,TGTGCCATCAGTAAAAAGGATCCGAACACCGGGGAGCTGTTTTTT,-,TRBV10-3,-,TRBJ2-2
CASSPGTGASFSGNTIYF,TGCGCCAGCAGCCCCGGGACAGGAGCTTCGTTCTCTGGAAACACCATATATTTT,TRBD1,TRBV5-1,-,TRBJ1-3
CSAREGLAGGRRNEQFF,TGCAGTGCTCGTGAGGGGCTAGCGGGGGGAAGACGCAATGAGCAGTTCTTC,TRBD2,TRBV20-1,-,TRBJ2-1
CSASFLALGGDYEQYF,TGCAGTGCTAGTTTTTTAGCGTTGGGGGGGGACTACGAGCAGTACTTC,TRBD2,TRBV20-1,-,TRBJ2-7
CASSVGGGELFF,TGTGCCAGCAGCGTCGGAGGAGGGGAGCTGTTTTTT,-,TRBV9,-,TRBJ2-2
CASSYSETFRNEQYF,TGTGCCAGCAGTTACTCGGAGACTTTCAGGAACGAGCAGTACTTC,-,TRBV6-5,-,TRBJ2-7
CASSLRTMNTEAFF,TGCGCCAGCAGCTTAAGGACAATGAACACTGAAGCTTTCTTT,-,TRBV5-1,-,TRBJ1-1
CATTRVNSYEQYF,TGTGCCACCACCAGAGTCAATTCCTACGAGCAGTACTTC,-,TRBV6-6,-,TRBJ2-7
CASSLWTGANTEAFF,TGTGCCAGCAGCCTATGGACAGGAGCAAACACTGAAGCTTTCTTT,TRBD1,TRBV7-2,-,TRBJ1-1
CASSLLAGGYEQYF,TGTGCCAGCAGCTTACTGGCGGGGGGGTACGAGCAGTACTTC,TRBD2,TRBV7-2,-,TRBJ2-7
CASSLGIIVGFNTEAFF,TGTGCCAGCAGCTTAGGAATTATCGTGGGGTTTAACACTGAAGCTTTCTTT,-,TRBV7-8,-,TRBJ1-1
CASSQFTGTGFGTDTQYF,TGTGCCAGCAGCCAATTCACCGGGACAGGGTTTGGCACAGATACGCAGTATTTT,TRBD1,TRBV3-1/TRBV3-2,-,TRBJ2-3
CASSIGLRTTNTEAFF,TGTGCCAGTAGTATAGGATTAAGGACAACGAACACTGAAGCTTTCTTT,-,TRBV19,-,TRBJ1-1
CASSVPSGGGADTQYF,TGTGCCAGCAGTGTACCTAGCGGGGGAGGCGCAGATACGCAGTATTTT,TRBD2,TRBV2,-,TRBJ2-3
CASSAPPGGNQPQHF,TGTGCCAGCAGCGCGCCACCCGGGGGGAATCAGCCCCAGCATTTT,-,TRBV28,-,TRBJ1-5
CASSAPGPSYGYTF,TGTGCCAGCAGCGCCCCGGGACCCTCCTATGGCTACACCTTC,-,TRBV21-1,-,TRBJ1-2
CASSPGQETYEQYF,TGCGCCAGCAGCCCGGGACAGGAGACCTACGAGCAGTACTTC,TRBD1,TRBV5-1,-,TRBJ2-7
CASTTPVFRASATNEKLFF,TGTGCCAGCACTACTCCGGTTTTCCGGGCCAGCGCAACTAATGAAAAACTGTTTTTT,-,TRBV28,-,TRBJ1-4
CASSLGVNTEAFF,TGTGCCAGCAGTTTGGGGGTTAACACTGAAGCTTTCTTT,-,TRBV12-3/TRBV12-4,few,TRBJ1-1
CASSLADTPNSPLHF,TGCGCCAGCAGCTTGGCCGATACCCCTAATTCACCCCTCCACTTT,-,TRBV5-1,-,TRBJ1-6
CATSSPPRNEQFF,TGTGCCACCAGCAGCCCCCCACGGAATGAGCAGTTCTTC,-,TRBV15,-,TRBJ2-1
CASSEASRQASQGYTF,TGTGCCAGCAGTGAAGCGTCGAGACAGGCCTCTCAGGGCTACACCTTC,-,TRBV6-1,once,TRBJ1-2
CASSFRVSGELFF,TGTGCCAGCAGTTTCAGGGTCTCCGGGGAGCTGTTTTTT,-,TRBV27,-,TRBJ2-2
CASTLGMTAGELFF,TGTGCCAGCACCTTAGGGATGACGGCCGGGGAGCTGTTTTTT,-,TRBV5-5,-,TRBJ2-2
CASSSGPSDTGELFF,TGTGCCAGCAGCTCAGGTCCTTCGGACACCGGGGAGCTGTTTTTT,-,TRBV11-2,-,TRBJ2-2
CASSLAGANGELFF,TGTGCCAGCAGCTTAGCAGGGGCGAACGGGGAGCTGTTTTTT,-,TRBV7-2,-,TRBJ2-2
CASSLQGAEAFF,TGTGCCAGCAGCTTACAGGGCGCTGAAGCTTTCTTT,-,TRBV6-5,-,TRBJ1-1
CASSQASREGRRAFF,TGTGCCAGCAGCCAAGCCAGTCGGGAGGGGCGTAGAGCTTTCTTT,-,TRBV4-2,few,TRBJ1-1
CASSDSGTTNEKLFF,TGTGCCAGCAGTGATAGTGGGACAACTAATGAAAAACTGTTTTTT,-,TRBV2,-,TRBJ1-4
CARSLKGTLAKNIQYF,TGTGCCAGAAGCTTGAAAGGGACACTAGCCAAAAACATTCAGTACTTC,-,TRBV5-3,-,TRBJ2-4
CASSSTGRTGYTF,TGTGCCAGCAGCTCTACAGGGCGAACCGGCTACACCTTC,-,TRBV5-8,-,TRBJ1-2
CASSLAGQRHNEQFF,TGTGCCAGCAGCCTAGCCGGGCAAAGGCACAATGAGCAGTTCTTC,-,TRBV7-9,-,TRBJ2-1